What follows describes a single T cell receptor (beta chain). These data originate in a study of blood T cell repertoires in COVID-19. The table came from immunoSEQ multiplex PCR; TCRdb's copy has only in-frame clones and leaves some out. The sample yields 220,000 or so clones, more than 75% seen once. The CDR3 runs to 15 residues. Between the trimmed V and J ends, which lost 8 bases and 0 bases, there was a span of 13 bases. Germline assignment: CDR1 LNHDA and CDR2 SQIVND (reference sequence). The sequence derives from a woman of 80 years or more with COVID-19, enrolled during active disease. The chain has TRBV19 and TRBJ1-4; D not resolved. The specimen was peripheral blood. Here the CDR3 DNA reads TGTGCCAGTTCAGGTGTGGATTCAACTAATGAAAAACTGTTTTTT. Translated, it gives CASSGVDSTNEKLFF.